This TCR beta chain appears in the sequencing data of a study of cutaneous CD30+ T cell lymphoproliferative disorder and hepatitis E (dated by TCRdb to 2017 to 2018). A remark on this clone: It has no known antigen specificity. The record has no base qualities; no much larger clone is one base away.

V is clipped by 6 bases and J by 5 bases, and the sequence between their germline boundaries is 16 bases long. The germline V gene supplies CDR1 SNHLY and CDR2 FYNNEI. The CDR3 runs 15 residues from the cysteine to the phenylalanine. The read is trimmed to its CDR3 DNA, 45 bases read in frame from base 1. Library creation used the immunoSEQ multiplex PCR assay. Imported from immuneACCESS, the table was reduced by TCRdb to in-frame sequences with V and J called. These copies leave out some clones; in studies compared against another copy, an unresolved V gene accounts for under half, and the cause of the remainder is not known. Across this sample there are around 7,000 clones, with roughly 70% seen only once. Approximately 1.1% of the sample is taken by the ten largest.

The chain is assembled from TRBV2 and TRBJ1-4; a tentative D call is TRBD1 (6 bases match). Sequenced material: blood. This TCR was recovered from a human donor with a cutaneous T cell lymphoproliferative disorder associated with hepatitis E virus. In nucleotides, the sequence is TGTGCCAGCAGAGGGGGGACGGCTATCAATGAAAAACTGTTTTTT. Translated, this gives CASRGGTAINEKLFF.